A selection of T cell receptor beta chains follows, all from one sample in a study of TIL therapy for anti-PD-1-resistant metastatic lung cancer. Sequenced by immunoSEQ multiplex PCR; TCRdb stores in-frame clones only, minus some. Of around 100,000 clones listed, roughly two thirds are singletons. Sample: tumor tissue, taken at baseline. Receptors originate from a person aged 25 to 80 with non-small cell lung cancer. The CDR3 runs from the conserved cysteine through the conserved F or W. The order of the fields is D gene, J gene, V gene, clone size, CDR3 DNA, CDR3 protein. D genes are given only for firm matches. Size is omitted from some rows. Given values are once, few, many or a class for expanded clones.

D: .
J: TRBJ1-5
V: TRBV28
size: .
DNA: TGTGCCAGCAGTTTATATGGGCGGGCCCGACAGCCCCAGCATTTT
CDR3: CASSLYGRARQPQHF

D: .
J: TRBJ1-4
V: TRBV5-1
size: .
DNA: TGCGCCAGCAGCTTGGAGACGGGCACCGCGGGAAAACTGTTTTTT
CDR3: CASSLETGTAGKLFF

D: TRBD1
J: TRBJ2-3
V: TRBV29-1
size: .
DNA: TGCAGCGGTAAAGGACAGGCTAGCACAGATACGCAGTATTTT
CDR3: CSGKGQASTDTQYF

D: .
J: TRBJ2-7
V: TRBV19
size: .
DNA: TGTGCCAGTAGTCTCGGACTAGGGGGATTGGGAGCGCAGTACTTC
CDR3: CASSLGLGGLGAQYF

D: .
J: TRBJ2-7
V: TRBV15
size: once
DNA: TGTGCCACCAGCATGACTAGGACGTACGAGCAGTACTTC
CDR3: CATSMTRTYEQYF

D: .
J: TRBJ2-1
V: TRBV7-9
size: few
DNA: TGTGCCAGCAGCCCCAGTTTGCGGGCCAAGCAGTTCTTC
CDR3: CASSPSLRAKQFF

D: .
J: TRBJ2-5
V: TRBV30
size: few
DNA: TGTGCCTGGAGTGTGGGGCCCAACAGAGAGACCCAGTACTTC
CDR3: CAWSVGPNRETQYF

D: .
J: TRBJ2-7
V: TRBV5-1
size: .
DNA: TGCGCCAGCAGCTTCGACCCAGGGAGGAAGCAGTACTTC
CDR3: CASSFDPGRKQYF

D: TRBD2
J: TRBJ2-7
V: TRBV7-2
size: few
DNA: TGTGCCAGCAGCTCGACTAGCGGGAGTTGGTACGAGCAGTACTTC
CDR3: CASSSTSGSWYEQYF

D: .
J: TRBJ2-1
V: TRBV18
size: .
DNA: TGTGCCAGCTCACCACCGAGCGTAAATGAGCAGTTCTTC
CDR3: CASSPPSVNEQFF

D: TRBD1
J: TRBJ2-7
V: TRBV7-6
size: .
DNA: TGTGCCAGCAGCCCCGGGACAGGGGGCCCCTACGAGCAGTACTTC
CDR3: CASSPGTGGPYEQYF

D: .
J: TRBJ2-1
V: TRBV21-1
size: .
DNA: TGTGCCAGCAGCAAAAGAGTGAGCTCCTACAATGAGCAGTTCTTC
CDR3: CASSKRVSSYNEQFF

D: TRBD2
J: TRBJ2-5
V: TRBV5-1
size: .
DNA: TGCGCCAGCAGCCTTGGACTAGCGGAGACCCAGTACTTC
CDR3: CASSLGLAETQYF

D: .
J: TRBJ2-7
V: TRBV4-2
size: few
DNA: TGTGCCAGCAGCCAACGTGAAGGTCTCTACGAGCAGTACTTC
CDR3: CASSQREGLYEQYF

D: TRBD1
J: TRBJ2-2
V: TRBV7-9
size: .
DNA: TGTGCCAGCAGCCAAGGGACAGGGGGTACCGGGGAGCTGTTTTTT
CDR3: CASSQGTGGTGELFF